These 28 T cell receptor beta chains were sequenced from one sample in a study of blood T cells in healthy people across ages. Then a second PCR, running roughly 6 to 11 cycles, was carried out with a sample-barcoded 5' primer and a J-beta primer mix. TCRdb called the 5' RACE reads again in MiXCR, with one record for every CDR3 protein. The sample holds fewer than 1 million distinct CDR3 sequences, roughly 44% seen once. Sequenced material: blood. The receptors come from a man in his fifties or sixties in good health.

As to this clonotype: Compared with germline, one end of the junction differs, possibly owing to a read error. The chain recombines TRBV5-1 with TRBJ2-4, with D perhaps given as TRBD1 or TRBD2 (5 bases each). The J call may not be correct, given that the DNA end is closer to TRBJ2-7. CDR1 and CDR2 from the germline V gene are SGHRS and YFSETQ. The CDR3 totals 14 residues. This CDR3 reads CASNLVQGAYEQYF. The CDR3 DNA reads as TGCGCCAGCAACTTGGTTCAGGGAGCCTACGAGCAGTACTTC.

This clonotype was detected a few times. The V call is TRBV20-1, the J call TRBJ2-1; D is possibly TRBD2 (6 bases). The CDR3 is made up of 14 amino acids. Germline CDR1 is DFQATT and CDR2 is SNEGSKA (reference sequence). With 6 bases removed from V and 5 bases from J, the gap between germline ends came to 17 bases. DNA for the CDR3: TGCAGTGCGCATCCCCCGGGAGCCCACAATGAGCAGTTCTTC. This encodes CSAHPPGAHNEQFF.

V and J are TRBV20-1 and TRBJ1-4, with D possibly matching TRBD1 (5 bases). The CDR3 length is 17 residues. Trimming left V 6 bases short and J 4 bases short, with 24 bases between. Germline CDR1 is DFQATT and CDR2 is SNEGSKA (reference sequence). This chain's CDR3 is CSAKAGGAGRSNEKLFF. CDR3 DNA: TGCAGTGCGAAGGCGGGGGGAGCGGGACGGAGTAATGAAAAACTGTTTTTT.

V gene TRBV20-1 combines with J gene TRBJ1-2, with a possible D match to TRBD1 (5 bases). The CDR3 is made up of 14 amino acids. CDR1 DFQATT and CDR2 SNEGSKA come from the germline V gene (reference sequence). V was clipped by 3 bases and J by 4 bases, with 15 bases between them. Here the CDR3 DNA reads TGCAGTGCTAGGGCAGGGAGCCCTTTCTATGGCTACACCTTC. Translated: CSARAGSPFYGYTF.

This clonotype has only one observation. The gene calls are TRBV6-6 and TRBJ1-2; D may be TRBD1 (5 bases). Trimming took off 2 bases at V and 4 bases at J, with 11 bases between the two ends. The CDR3 spans 14 residues. CDR1 MNHNY and CDR2 SVGAGI come from the germline V gene (reference sequence). CDR3 sequence: CASSYGGIGYGYTF. The CDR3 coding sequence is TGTGCCAGCAGTTACGGGGGGATAGGCTATGGCTACACCTTC.

This clonotype occurred many times. The genes are TRBV6-2 or TRBV6-3 and TRBJ2-5; no definite D call. Trimming cost V 6 bases and J 0 bases, with 11 bases left between them. Germline values: CDR1 MNHEY, CDR2 SVGEGT. The CDR3 has 14 amino acids. The CDR3 sequence is CASSADWNQETQYF. DNA of the CDR3: TGTGCCAGCAGCGCAGACTGGAACCAAGAGACCCAGTACTTC.

The J gene is TRBJ2-3, the V gene TRBV6-2 or TRBV6-3; TRBD1 matches 10 bases. The J segment lost 4 bases and the V segment lost 10 bases, leaving 8 bases of the junction unmatched. Germline V lookup: CDR1 MNHEY, CDR2 SVGEGT. The CDR3 sequence is 14 residues long. CDR3 sequence reads: CAIRRDRGSDTQYF. The CDR3 DNA reads as TGTGCCATCCGCCGGGACAGGGGCTCAGATACGCAGTATTTT.

The chain has TRBV29-1 and TRBJ2-2; TRBD1 might be the D (6 bases). The CDR3 totals 12 residues. The germline gives CDR1 SQVTM, CDR2 ANQGSEA. In DNA form, the CDR3 reads TGCAGTGGGGGACAAAACACCGGGGAGCTGTTTTTT. This sequence encodes CSGGQNTGELFF.

V and J are TRBV12-3 or TRBV12-4 and TRBJ1-4; no clear D. The V gene lost 3 bases and the J gene lost 0 bases, with 20 bases spanning the gap. The CDR3 covers 19 residues. The CDR3 DNA sequence: TGTGCCAGCAGTTTGGGAGGGAGCCCCGCTATCGCAACTAATGAAAAACTGTTTTTT. Translated: CASSLGGSPAIATNEKLFF.

This clonotype was counted a few times. The CDR3 region is CATTLAGNKAGELFF. CDR3 nucleotide sequence: TGTGCCACCACCCTAGCGGGCAACAAGGCCGGGGAGCTGTTTTTT. This chain connects TRBV6-1 to TRBJ2-2, with 8 bases fitting TRBD2. The germline CDR1 and CDR2 sequences are MNHNS and SASEGT. With V trimmed by 10 bases and J by 6 bases, 13 bases remained unmatched. The CDR3 has 15 amino acids.

This clonotype has a handful of counts. The V gene is TRBV3-1, the J gene TRBJ2-1; D is perhaps TRBD2 (6 bases). The CDR3 is made up of 15 amino acids. Trimming removed 2 bases from V and 8 bases from J, with 16 bases in between. Germline V gene sequence: CDR1 LGHDT, CDR2 YNNKEL (reference sequence). CDR3 DNA: TGTGCCAGCAGCCAAAGGAGTATGGCGGGGCATGAGCAGTTCTTC. This translates into CASSQRSMAGHEQFF.

This rearrangement joins TRBV4-3 to TRBJ2-7; D is possibly TRBD2 (6 bases). Germline lookup yields CDR1 LGHNA and CDR2 YSLEER. This CDR3 spans 15 amino acids. The V end was cut by 1 base, the J end by 4 bases, with 14 bases between. CDR3 residues: CASSQGASEGYEQYF. CDR3 DNA sequence: TGCGCCAGCAGCCAAGGGGCCTCGGAGGGGTACGAGCAGTACTTC.

The chain is built from TRBV4-1 and TRBJ2-7; D is perhaps TRBD2 (7 bases). The CDR3 sequence is 17 residues long. V dropped 0 bases and J dropped 3 bases, with 18 bases sitting between them. The germline CDR1 and CDR2 sequences are MGHRA and YSYEKL. CDR3 sequence reads: CASSQERARGRYYEQYF. CDR3 coding DNA: TGCGCCAGCAGCCAAGAAAGGGCGCGGGGGCGATACTACGAGCAGTACTTC.

The genes are TRBV6-1 and TRBJ2-5, with 10 bases lining up with TRBD1. The DNA end is a closer match to TRBJ2-7, so the J assignment may be wrong. The CDR3 extends over 15 amino acids. Germline V gene data show CDR1 as MNHNS and CDR2 as SASEGT. The CDR3 is CASSASGTGDREQYF. CDR3 sequence (DNA): TGTGCCAGCAGTGCCTCCGGGACAGGGGATCGCGAGCAGTACTTC.

Only one count was recorded for this clonotype. The V and J genes are TRBV12-3 or TRBV12-4 and TRBJ2-3; a possible D gene is TRBD2 (6 bases). The CDR3 covers 16 residues. Trimming left V 5 bases short and J 5 bases short, with 20 bases between. In nucleotides, the CDR3 is TGTGCCAGCAGTCCGCAAGCGGGTTTGATGGAAGATACGCAGTATTTT. Its protein product is CASSPQAGLMEDTQYF.

The rearrangement uses TRBV20-1 and TRBJ2-3; maybe TRBD1 (5 bases). Germline-derived CDR1 and CDR2 are DFQATT and SNEGSKA (reference sequence). Deletions cut 4 bases from V and 0 bases from J, with 14 bases between. This CDR3 contains 15 residues. CDR3 nucleotides: TGCAGTGCTAACCCTCAGGGTAGTAGCACAGATACGCAGTATTTT. Translation: CSANPQGSSTDTQYF.

The CDR3 here is CSVGLAGGINEQFF. The CDR3 DNA sequence: TGCAGCGTAGGACTAGCGGGGGGGATCAATGAGCAGTTCTTC. The chain recombines TRBV29-1 with TRBJ2-1; TRBD2 aligns across 15 bases. V was pared by 6 bases and J by 6 bases, with 3 bases of the junction left unmatched. The CDR3 sequence is 14 residues long. Germline-derived CDR1 and CDR2 are SQVTM and ANQGSEA.

The chain recombines TRBV28 with TRBJ2-5, with D maybe TRBD1 (5 bases). CDR3 length equals 14 residues. CDR1 and CDR2 from the germline V gene are MDHEN and SYDVKM. V lost 3 bases, J lost 11 bases, and 19 bases lay in between. The CDR3 nucleotides are TGTGCCAGCAGTTTCGACAGACCTTGGGGTGAGCAGTACTTC. It codes for CASSFDRPWGEQYF.

This clonotype was observed a few times. V and J are TRBV25-1 and TRBJ2-7; the D gene is possibly TRBD2 (5 bases). Germline V gives CDR1 MGHDK, CDR2 SYGVNS. CDR3 length equals 11 residues. V lost 4 bases and J 9 bases, leaving 10 bases between the germline ends. This CDR3 is CASSGSLGQYF. The DNA for the CDR3 is TGTGCCAGCAGTGGGTCACTAGGGCAGTACTTC.

This rearrangement joins TRBV5-1 to TRBJ2-7, with TRBD1 as a possible D gene (6 bases). Trimming took off 7 bases at V and 5 bases at J, with 13 bases between the two ends. The germline gives CDR1 SGHRS, CDR2 YFSETQ. This CDR3 has 12 residues. DNA for the CDR3: TGCGCCAGCGGTGGGACACGCGACGAGCAGTACTTC. This translates into CASGGTRDEQYF.

There are a few counts of this clonotype. V usage is TRBV6-1 and J usage is TRBJ2-1; D might be TRBD1 (6 bases). In germline, CDR1 is MNHNS, CDR2 SASEGT. Trimming pared 5 bases from V and 1 base from J, leaving 18 bases between. The CDR3 covers 17 residues. CDR3 sequence: CASSLRQAGRSYNEQFF. DNA for the CDR3: TGTGCCAGCAGTCTGCGACAGGCAGGGCGGTCCTACAATGAGCAGTTCTTC.

This clonotype was seen many times. The gene calls are TRBV29-1 and TRBJ2-5, with D perhaps matching TRBD1 or TRBD2 (6 bases each). Germline V lookup: CDR1 SQVTM, CDR2 ANQGSEA. The CDR3 covers 14 residues. Trimming took off 7 bases at V and 5 bases at J, with 20 bases between the two ends. The CDR3 protein is CSARRGGLLETQYF. The CDR3, as DNA: TGCAGCGCCCGACGTGGGGGGCTTTTGGAGACCCAGTACTTC.

The chain links TRBV14 to TRBJ2-2; D is unresolved. V lost 8 bases to trimming and J lost 6 bases, with 16 bases between them. The germline CDR1 and CDR2 sequences are SGHDN and FVKESK. CDR3 length: 14 amino acids. This chain's CDR3 is CASGPLGFPGELFF. In DNA, the CDR3 is TGTGCCAGCGGGCCCCTTGGTTTTCCCGGGGAGCTGTTTTTT.

This clonotype has a count of ten or more. The chain joins TRBV6-5 to TRBJ2-1; 7 bases map to TRBD1. CDR1 MNHEY and CDR2 SVGAGI come from the germline V gene. After removal of 2 bases from V and 0 bases from J, the junction contained 4 bases not matched to a gene. The CDR3 contains 16 residues. The CDR3 nucleotides read TGTGCCAGCAGTTACGACCGGGACAGCTCCTACAATGAGCAGTTCTTC. Translating gives CASSYDRDSSYNEQFF.

Notes on this clonotype: One end of the junction is discordant with germline, which a read error may explain. The chain recombines TRBV12-3 or TRBV12-4 with TRBJ2-1; 7 bases agree with TRBD2. The CDR3 runs to 16 residues. DNA of the CDR3: TGTGCCAGCAAAGAAGGCGGGGGAAGCTCCTGCAATGAGCAGTTCTTC. Its protein product is CASKEGGGSSCNEQFF.

Ten or more counts support this clonotype. The chain uses TRBV4-1 and TRBJ1-2; D perhaps matches TRBD1 (6 bases). Germline V gene sequence: CDR1 MGHRA, CDR2 YSYEKL. This CDR3 has 15 amino acids. Deletions cut 2 bases from V and 4 bases from J, with 14 bases between. The CDR3 nucleotides are TGCGCCAGCAGCCAATACGAGGGGGAGGTCTATGGCTACACCTTC. This translates into CASSQYEGEVYGYTF.

This clonotype was picked up a small number of times. J is TRBJ1-5 and V is TRBV30; D possibly corresponds to TRBD1 (5 bases). This CDR3 region has 13 residues. V was clipped by 4 bases and J by 5 bases, with 12 bases between them. Germline CDR1 reads GTSNPN; CDR2 reads SVGIG (reference sequence). Here the CDR3 reads CAWNGARDQPQHF. As DNA, the CDR3 is TGTGCCTGGAATGGGGCGAGAGATCAGCCCCAGCATTTT.

This clonotype was picked up many times. J is TRBJ2-3 and V is TRBV5-1; 15 positions match TRBD2. The CDR3 is 16 amino acids. CDR1 and CDR2 (germline): SGHRS, YFSETQ. V shed 4 bases, J shed 4 bases, and the junction held 4 bases outside the gene matches. The CDR3 DNA reads TGCGCCAGCAGCCGGGGACTAGCGGGGGGCGCAGATACGCAGTATTTT. Translated, it gives CASSRGLAGGADTQYF.